This TCR beta chain was sequenced in a study of cytomegalovirus exposure and HLA in healthy donors (dated by TCRdb to 2017 to 2019). About the study as a whole: In an earlier analysis of around 540 of the donors, 276 Gb of sequence data and about 110 million unique TCR beta sequences from 150 million to 200 million T cells were reported. The aim of the study was to test whether cataloging public T cell receptors could identify signatures of past pathogen exposure. Using immunosequencing, the study profiled T cell repertoires from 500 to 800 subjects and related those repertoires to cytomegalovirus serostatus. Roughly five DR-DQ haplotypes were handled as single units for association and clustering, since linkage in the cohort was strong. An earlier analysis of 587 of the donors used high-throughput TCR beta sequencing to judge whether each TCR beta V gene segment behaved as functional or pseudogenic. Donor age, sex, ethnicity and CMV serostatus were compiled together with the repertoire data. HLA typing covered class I and class II loci at four-digit resolution. The study combined high-throughput TCR immunosequencing, statistical association of individual TCRs with disease status, and machine learning to predict cytomegalovirus infection status. Typing coverage differed by locus: A, B, C, DRB1 and DQB1 were typed in roughly 629-630 donors, DQA1 in about 550, DPA1 in roughly 590, and DPB1 in roughly 450. All discovery cohort repertoires had been generated using a single sequencing platform. A later analysis re-analyzed previously published TCR beta repertoires from roughly 600 donors and added high-resolution HLA genotyping to study TCR occurrence patterns. Rather than drawing on any new phenotypic data, the later analysis identified candidate immune exposures from TCR beta sequences and the way those sequences occurred across donors. Among about 400 genotyped donors of the cohort, an average of around 250,000 unique TCR beta nucleotide sequences was sequenced per donor, of which 15% to 20% were non-productive. Besides the first cohort of 500 to 700 subjects, a separate validation cohort made up of 95 to 150 different subjects was used. Of the approximately 400 genotyped donors, approximately 83% fell in the genetic ancestry cluster associated with self-reported Caucasian donors. Approximately 300 gigabases of sequencing data and 70 million to 95 million unique TCR sequences made up an early release that covered fewer than 650 HLA-typed donors. A later genetic analysis used genome-wide SNP genotypes for about 60% of the 666 donors, treating that subset as a discovery cohort. Results and caveats for the whole study, not just this receptor: In an earlier analysis of under 600 of the donors, most TCR beta V segments were observed in productive rearrangements about 87% or about 30% of the time, broadly matching IMGT annotations. Linkage disequilibrium might explain the correlated functional status among segregating V segments, but an unknown experimental factor could not be ruled out. Because counts were too low, about 18 rarely observed V segments, including chromosome 9 orphons, were excluded from the earlier analysis of some 540 of the donors. In a later genetic analysis, fewer N-insertions in productive TCRs were reported among donors in an Asian-associated ancestry cluster than the roughly 700-donor mean. According to the authors, the approach could potentially be generalized to other disease states and immunological phenotypes. A few of the identified cytomegalovirus-associated TCR beta chains were confirmed in vitro to be specific for cytomegalovirus antigens. A further reported finding was that TCR beta sequences accurately predicted the HLA-A and HLA-B alleles for most subjects in the first cohort. The cohort was sequenced for TCR beta chains only, and without alpha or paired-chain data the features that could be detected were limited. A later analysis associated around 16,000 TCR beta sequences with specific HLA alleles at a false discovery rate of 0.05. Assigning TCR associations to individual alleles was difficult when HLA alleles, especially DR and DQ, strongly co-occurred. A cluster of highly shared sequence variants was judged likely to be a technical artifact of the sequencing pipeline. For the cohort, immune exposure information was limited to CMV serostatus. V-gene and J-gene trimming of TCR beta chains was associated with a missense DCLRE1C variant in a later genetic analysis, and the association was replicated in an independent cohort. Compared with equally common non-associated chains, HLA-associated TCR beta chains in a later analysis were more clonally expanded and had lower generation probabilities. The classifier was reported to diagnose cytomegalovirus status with high specificity and sensitivity in both the original and validation cohorts. Some IMGT-functional V segments, including TRBV6-2 and TRBV6-3, could not be told apart with the 87-base-pair reads, so those segments were excluded. A total of 164 TCR beta chains were listed by the study as associated with cytomegalovirus. Most TCR sequences were observed very rarely across donors, whereas some public TCRs were present in many individuals. In a later analysis, the rate of TCR association differed among HLA loci, with DRB1 alleles having the most associated TCRs and HLA-C alleles having the fewest. Because HLA typing was missing for some donors at each locus, association tests included only the typed subset. The presence/absence analyses assumed that sequencing depth was roughly uniform across donors, and that assumption may not be true. According to a later analysis, parvovirus B19, influenza, CMV and Epstein-Barr virus appeared linked to several top co-occurrence clusters. A later analysis found that most CMV-associated TCR beta chains appeared HLA-restricted, with HLA associations seemingly driven largely by CMV exposure.

Including the terminal cysteine and phenylalanine, the CDR3 comprises 16 residues. Just CDR3 DNA is preserved here, 48 bases in frame from base 1. As encoded in the germline V gene, CDR1 is SGHDN while CDR2 is FVKESK. Trimming removed 1 base from V and 7 bases from J, leaving 14 bases between the germline ends. Library preparation was by the immunoSEQ multiplex PCR assay. A mixture of 60 forward primers for TCR Vbeta segments and 13 reverse primers for TCR Jbeta segments was used in the multiplex PCR. Amplification of the CDR3 region of rearranged TCR beta genes was performed with a multiplex PCR assay on genomic DNA. The Illumina HiSeq System was used to sequence the amplified TCR beta libraries as 87-base-pair reads. Under the source paper's analysis protocol: A later analysis tallied tens of millions of unique TCR beta chains across the roughly 610 repertoires, and approximately 11 million of those chains were shared by two or more donors. A nearest-neighbor algorithm error-corrected the raw reads and collapsed the reads into unique sequences, merging closely related sequences to remove PCR and sequencing errors. CDR3 sequences were aligned to IMGT reference sequences to assign V, D and J gene segments. Each retained sequence needed at least a six-nucleotide match to both a V gene segment and a J gene segment. Rearrangements were classified as productive when the CDR3 lacked stop codons and remained in frame with V and J, and all other rearrangements were classified as non-productive. CDR3 was defined by IMGT convention, running from the second conserved V-encoded cysteine to the conserved J-encoded phenylalanine. The earlier analysis of about 590 of the donors excluded sequences that lacked an unambiguous match to a single V gene segment. In an earlier analysis of some 590 of the donors, V segments were called functional above 56.7% productive rearrangements and were called segregating when the between-donor standard deviation exceeded 5%. A statistical classification framework was built to diagnose cytomegalovirus status from the catalog of TCR beta chain sequences. A later analysis assigned V and J genes by comparing TCR nucleotide sequences with IMGT/GENE-DB human TR gene sequences. In a later analysis, CDR3 sequences and most-parsimonious VDJ recombination scenarios were assigned using the TCRdist pipeline. In a later analysis, every TCR beta chain was defined by the combination of its CDR3 amino acid sequence and its V-gene family, and reads without a unique V-gene family were dropped. A later analysis removed several hundred highly shared, low-generation-probability nucleotide sequences to deal with suspected cross-contamination and a sequencing artifact. In a later analysis, a clonal expansion index was calculated for each public chain from normalized within-repertoire ranks of inferred template counts. In a later analysis, generation probabilities were computed with a VDJ recombination model fitted to out-of-frame rearrangements, and the resulting probabilities were checked against IGoR. In a later analysis, hypergeometric tests were used to score TCR-TCR, TCR-HLA and TCR-CMV co-occurrence, with a repertoire-size bias correction applied to TCR pairs. A later analysis estimated false discovery rates by permuting HLA or CMV assignments 20 times. In a later analysis, co-occurring TCRs were grouped using DBSCAN, with TCRdist sequence similarity added in when clustering inside HLA-allele-positive subsets. Repertoires with fewer than 30,000 or more than 120,000 public chains were left out of co-occurrence clustering, as were five repertoires with anomalous nucleotide sharing. Entries here come from immuneACCESS through TCRdb and include only in-frame sequences with V and J called. Some clones fail to appear in such tables; in the studies checked, an unresolved V gene covers under half of the shortfall, and the cause of the remainder is unknown. That table gives V, J and clone size, and the DNA gave D and trimming. This sample's table carries approximately 72,000 clones. About 2.9% of the sample is in the top ten clones.

In total, 500 to 700 healthy bone marrow donors made up the cohort. Cohort members were all nominally healthy when sampled, although unrecorded immune exposures were likely present. The donor tested CMV seronegative and was one of the 352 seronegative cohort members. Every donor gave a peripheral blood sample, and the peripheral blood mononuclear cells from that sample were used for TCR beta sequencing. The Qiagen DNeasy Blood Extraction Kit was used to extract genomic DNA from the blood cell samples. Concerning this clone: Its antigen target is currently unknown.

The sequenced sample consisted of PBMCs. This TCR derives from a middle-aged man in good health and CMV-seronegative. The V gene is TRBV14 and the J gene is TRBJ1-6, and perhaps TRBD1 as D gene, on 6 matching bases. The DNA is TGTGCCAGCAGCCAAGTGCTGGCAAGGGGGAATTCACCCCTCCACTTT. It codes for CASSQVLARGNSPLHF.